Below are 20 T cell receptor beta chains sequenced from a single sample in a study of T cells in Graves' hyperthyroidism and ophthalmopathy. Amplification of TCR beta CDR3 regions was performed using RNA transcripts as template. First-round RT-PCR with HTBI primers amplified the TCR CDR3 region. MiXCR was run by TCRdb on the multiplex PCR reads, yielding one entry per CDR3 protein. Among 500,000 to 550,000 distinct CDR3 sequences listed, 20% were seen once. Material for sequencing was blood. Every receptor here comes from a man aged 40-55 years with Graves' ophthalmopathy.

The chain combines TRBV18 with TRBJ2-1, with 10 bases identical to TRBD2. The CDR3 runs 17 residues. Per the germline V gene, CDR1 is KGHSH and CDR2 is LQKENI. Germline trimming cut 5 bases from V and 7 bases from J; bases unmatched to any gene: 14. This chain's CDR3 is CASSTSSGGVLLNEQFF. The CDR3, as DNA: TGTGCCAGCTCAACTTCTAGCGGGGGCGTTCTGTTGAATGAGCAGTTCTTC.

In this sample, this clonotype turned up a few times. The genes are TRBV5-1 and TRBJ1-4; 8 bases are a match to TRBD1. The J segment lost 6 bases and the V segment lost 4 bases, leaving 8 bases of the junction unmatched. There are 15 residues in the CDR3. In germline, CDR1 is SGHRS, CDR2 YFSETQ. The CDR3 coding sequence is TGCGCCAGCAGCACCTTTGGACAGGGTGATGAAAAACTGTTTTTT. Protein product: CASSTFGQGDEKLFF.

This clonotype was picked up many times. The V and J genes are TRBV7-2 and TRBJ2-1; the D call may be TRBD1 or TRBD2 (5 bases each). Germline V gene lookup returns CDR1 SGHTA and CDR2 FQGNSA. This CDR3 is 15 amino acids long. V shed 5 bases and J shed 4 bases, with 15 bases lying between them. The CDR3 nucleotides are TGTGCCAGCAGCCCGGCCCGGGACGGATACAATGAGCAGTTCTTC. Amino acid sequence: CASSPARDGYNEQFF.

With respect to this clonotype: One base away lies a much larger clone, so this may be a sequencing read error. The chain uses TRBV11-3 and TRBJ2-3; D is unclear. From germline, CDR1 is SGHNT and CDR2 YENEEA. CDR3 length: 14 amino acids. The CDR3 nucleotides read TGTGCCTGCAGCCAGCCTTGGCCCACAGATACGCAGTATTTT. Translation gives CACSQPWPTDTQYF.

The chain couples TRBV2 to TRBJ2-7; D unresolved. CDR1 and CDR2 from the germline V gene are SNHLY and FYNNEI. V lost 5 bases and J 2 bases, leaving 16 bases between the germline ends. The CDR3 spans 15 residues. The CDR3 sequence is CASSPDGALAYEQYF. The CDR3 region has the DNA TGTGCCAGCAGTCCCGACGGCGCGTTGGCCTACGAGCAGTACTTC.

The rearrangement uses TRBV28 and TRBJ2-4; TRBD1 is a possible D gene (8 bases). Germline loops: CDR1 MDHEN, CDR2 SYDVKM. The CDR3 extends over 18 amino acids. The ends were cut back, 6 bases at V and 9 bases at J, with 30 bases in the middle. CDR3 sequence (DNA): TGTGCCAGCAGCTACAGGGGGGGTAGCCCCGAAATTTTTCCCATTCAGTACTTC. It specifies CASSYRGGSPEIFPIQYF.

V and J are TRBV15 and TRBJ1-2, with 8 bases identical to TRBD1. This CDR3 comprises 13 residues. The V gene's germline CDR1 is LNHNV and CDR2 YYDKDF (reference sequence). V lost 4 bases to trimming and J lost 8 bases; unmatched junction nucleotides: 6. The CDR3 DNA reads TGTGCCACCAGCACCCGGACAGGGTTGGGCTACACCTTC. Protein product: CATSTRTGLGYTF.

The V gene is TRBV9, the J gene TRBJ2-7, with D hard to call. The CDR3 is 17 residues long. Germline V gene sequence: CDR1 SGDLS, CDR2 YYNGEE. Trimming shortened V by 0 bases and J by 0 bases, and 16 bases separated the two germline ends. The CDR3 is CASSVALSETGSYEQYF. The CDR3 DNA sequence: TGTGCCAGCAGCGTAGCTTTATCCGAGACTGGCTCCTACGAGCAGTACTTC.

This sequence joins TRBV6-2 or TRBV6-3 and TRBJ2-3; D is undetermined. The CDR3 covers 13 residues. CDR1 is MNHEY and CDR2 is SVGEGT in the germline V gene. Deletions cut 2 bases from V and 6 bases from J, with 9 bases between. The CDR3 DNA reads TGTGCCAGCAGTTACAGGTTGCTGGATACGCAGTATTTT. Residues: CASSYRLLDTQYF.

This clonotype was seen more than once but under ten times. CDR3 nucleotide sequence: TGTGCCAGCGAGGGCTACACCTTC. This encodes CASEGYTF. This chain connects TRBV2 to TRBJ1-2; D ambiguous. The CDR3 has 8 residues. The germline V and J ends were trimmed by 8 bases and 8 bases, with 3 bases remaining between them. CDR1 and CDR2 from the germline V gene are SNHLY and FYNNEI.

This clonotype has a count of ten or more. The V call is TRBV7-2, the J call TRBJ1-5, with no clear D. CDR3 length: 13 residues. CDR1 and CDR2 (germline): SGHTA, FQGNSA. The germline V and J ends were trimmed by 4 bases and 7 bases, with 11 bases remaining between them. The CDR3 spells CASSSLVGQPQHF. The CDR3 region has the DNA TGTGCCAGCAGCTCCTTAGTGGGCCAGCCCCAGCATTTT.

In its sample, this clonotype was seen a few times. DNA of the CDR3: TGTGCCAGCAGTTTGGACAGGGGGGGGTATGGCTACACCTTC. This encodes CASSLDRGGYGYTF. The J gene is TRBJ1-2, the V gene TRBV27; 10 nucleotides align to TRBD1. CDR1 and CDR2 from the germline V gene are MNHEY and SMNVEV (reference sequence). The CDR3 has 14 residues. Trimming at V came to 3 bases and at J to 5 bases, leaving 3 bases not matched to a gene.

This clonotype was observed a handful of times. The conserved phenylalanine or tryptophan is not found at the CDR3 terminus, so this likely reflects a read error. The J gene is TRBJ1-1, the V gene TRBV13; D is undetermined. Trimming stripped 1 base from V and 0 bases from J, with 0 bases between. Germline V CDR1 and CDR2: PRHDT, FYEKMQ (reference sequence). This CDR3 is built from 12 residues. CDR3 region: CASSLVNTEAFS. In DNA, the CDR3 is TGTGCCAGCAGCTTAGTGAACACTGAAGCTTTCTCT.

This clonotype was detected many times. The rearrangement joins TRBV18 to TRBJ1-5, with D uncertain. The CDR3 contains 17 residues. Trimming removed 3 bases from V and 1 base from J, with 16 bases in between. Germline assignment: CDR1 KGHSH and CDR2 LQKENI. As DNA, the CDR3 is TGTGCCAGCTCACCCAGCGGCGGTGGGAGAAGCAATCAGCCCCAGCATTTT. Translated, it gives CASSPSGGGRSNQPQHF.

Many counts were recorded for this clonotype. This chain links TRBV11-3 with TRBJ1-1; D perhaps matches TRBD1 (5 bases). The CDR3 totals 14 residues. CDR1 and CDR2 (germline): SGHNT, YENEEA. The ends were cut back, 5 bases at V and 1 base at J, with 11 bases in the middle. CDR3 coding DNA: TGTGCCAGCAGCCCAGGGAGAGAGAACACTGAAGCTTTCTTT. Residues: CASSPGRENTEAFF.

This clonotype has ten or more counts. The rearrangement joins TRBV20-1 to TRBJ1-5; 7 bases match TRBD1. The CDR3 extends over 14 amino acids. V shed 3 bases, J shed 4 bases, and the junction held 6 bases outside the gene matches. CDR1 is DFQATT and CDR2 is SNEGSKA in the germline V gene (reference sequence). CDR3 DNA: TGCAGTGCTAGTCAGGCAGGGGGGAATCAGCCCCAGCATTTT. The encoded protein is CSASQAGGNQPQHF.

This clonotype was counted only a few times. The chain recombines TRBV6-1 with TRBJ2-7; possible D gene TRBD2, 6 bases. Trimming took off 11 bases at V and 2 bases at J, with 19 bases between the two ends. The CDR3 runs to 14 residues. Germline lookup yields CDR1 MNHNS and CDR2 SASEGT. The CDR3 bases are TGTGCCGGCGGGGCACACGGGTTCACCTACGAGCAGTACTTC. Its protein is CAGGAHGFTYEQYF.

This clonotype was observed many times. The chain employs TRBV11-3 and TRBJ2-1; D call uncertain. CDR3 size: 14 residues. V dropped 0 bases and J dropped 7 bases, with 10 bases sitting between them. Germline CDR1 SGHNT, CDR2 YENEEA. The CDR3 here is CASSLDSLGNEQFF. The CDR3 DNA follows: TGTGCCAGCAGCTTAGACAGTCTAGGGAATGAGCAGTTCTTC. Complete variable domain (other parts from reference TRBV11-3 and TRBJ2-1): EAGVVQSPRYKIIEKKQPVAFWCNPISGHNTLYWYLQNLGQGPELLIRYENEEAVDDSQLPKDRFSAERLKGVDSTLKIQPAELGDSAVYLCASSLDSLGNEQFFGPGTRLTVL.

This clonotype has only a few counts. This chain joins TRBV18 and TRBJ1-6; possibly TRBD1 for D (5 bases). Germline loops: CDR1 KGHSH, CDR2 LQKENI. V shed 6 bases and J shed 3 bases, with 12 bases lying between them. This CDR3 region has 15 residues. The CDR3 DNA reads as TGTGCCAGCTCCTCGGGACCTATCTATAATTCACCCCTCCACTTT. It codes for CASSSGPIYNSPLHF.

This clonotype was seen a few times. The chain couples TRBV7-9 to TRBJ2-2; D gene uncertain. This CDR3 spans 11 amino acids. Looked up from germline, CDR1 is SEHNR and CDR2 is FQNEAQ (reference sequence). V lost 10 bases and J lost 7, with 10 bases in between. The CDR3 DNA sequence: TGTGCCACACATCAGCACGGGGAGCTGTTTTTT. Its translation: CATHQHGELFF.